This entry lists 31 T cell receptor beta chains sequenced from one sample in a study of cytomegalovirus exposure and HLA in healthy donors (dated by TCRdb to about 2017). Library method: the immunoSEQ multiplex PCR assay. The multiplex PCR relied on a mix of 60 forward primers for TCR Vbeta segments and 13 reverse primers for TCR Jbeta segments. TCRdb provides this immuneACCESS table in a form limited to in-frame rearrangements. Some clones are lacking; in checked studies, under half of them reflect an unresolved V gene, and why the rest are absent is not known. The sample data list over 150,000 clones, and less than 85% of these were observed just once. The ten biggest clones cover 4.3% of the sample. The sample taken for sequencing was PBMCs. These receptors were taken from a man aged 40-55 years in good health and CMV-seronegative.

The V call is TRBV25-1, the J call TRBJ2-7; 9 nucleotides align to TRBD1. The CDR3 extends over 14 amino acids. Germline CDR1 and CDR2: MGHDK and SYGVNS. Trimming removed 1 base from V and 12 bases from J; junction bases left unmatched: 10. The DNA of the CDR3 is TGTGCCAGCAGTGAATTAGGGTTCGGGACAGGGCTGTACTTC. Residues: CASSELGFGTGLYF.

This clone was recorded a few times. The chain's CDR3 is CASSHRNRERTEAFF. The CDR3 DNA reads as TGTGCCAGCAGCCACCGAAACAGGGAGCGGACTGAAGCTTTCTTT. The chain combines TRBV5-4 with TRBJ1-1; possible D gene TRBD1, 6 bases. CDR3 length equals 15 residues. Germline loops: CDR1 SGHNT, CDR2 YYREEE (reference sequence). V was shortened by 4 bases and J by 5 bases, with 18 bases between the two germline ends.

The chain joins TRBV5-1 to TRBJ1-1, with D hard to call. This CDR3 is built from 13 residues. V gave up 1 base and J gave up 4 bases, with 8 bases separating them. Germline V gives CDR1 SGHRS, CDR2 YFSETQ. CDR3 sequence: CASSLYPGTEAFF. The CDR3 region has the DNA TGCGCCAGCAGCTTGTACCCGGGCACTGAAGCTTTCTTT. Based on the CDR3 plus reference TRBV5-1 and TRBJ1-1, the full variable domain is KAGVTQTPRYLIKTRGQQVTLSCSPISGHRSVSWYQQTPGQGLQFLFEYFSETQRNKGNFPGRFSGRQFSNSRSEMNVSTLELGDSALYLCASSLYPGTEAFFGQGTRLTVV.

The J gene is TRBJ1-5, the V gene TRBV19; D perhaps matches TRBD1 (6 bases). Trimming shortened V by 3 bases and J by 5 bases, and 17 bases separated the two germline ends. CDR1 is LNHDA and CDR2 is SQIVND in the germline V gene (reference sequence). The CDR3 covers 16 residues. CDR3 sequence: CASSIRDTLLHQPQHF. The CDR3, as DNA: TGTGCCAGTAGTATCCGGGACACGCTTTTGCATCAGCCCCAGCATTTT.

This CDR3 is CASSLTGYNEQFF. As DNA, the CDR3 is TGTGCCAGCAGCTTAACGGGCTACAATGAGCAGTTCTTC. The V and J genes are TRBV5-4 and TRBJ2-1, with no clear D. Trimming left V 2 bases short and J 3 bases short, with 6 bases between. CDR3 length: 13 residues. Per the germline V gene, CDR1 is SGHNT and CDR2 is YYREEE (reference sequence).

The chain uses TRBV19 and TRBJ2-5; perhaps TRBD1 as D (6 bases). This CDR3 contains 15 residues. Germline CDR1 is LNHDA and CDR2 is SQIVND (reference sequence). V shed 6 bases and J shed 3 bases, with 17 bases lying between them. CDR3 loop: CASSLPGQYKETQYF. CDR3 DNA: TGTGCCAGTAGCCTACCTGGACAGTATAAAGAGACCCAGTACTTC.

The J gene is TRBJ2-5, the V gene TRBV6-6, with 8 bases matching TRBD1. CDR1 is MNHNY and CDR2 is SVGAGI in the germline V gene (reference sequence). This CDR3 comprises 15 residues. The V and J ends lost 2 bases and 1 base, in that order; junction bases with no gene match: 3. CDR3 residues: CASSYPGQVQETQYF. DNA of the CDR3: TGTGCCAGCAGTTACCCGGGACAGGTCCAAGAGACCCAGTACTTC.

The V call is TRBV27, the J call TRBJ1-1; D remains ambiguous. V dropped 5 bases and J dropped 1 base, with 8 bases sitting between them. This CDR3 is 13 amino acids long. Germline lookup yields CDR1 MNHEY and CDR2 SMNVEV (reference sequence). The CDR3 sequence is CASSPDWNTEAFF. The CDR3, as DNA: TGTGCCAGCAGTCCCGACTGGAACACTGAAGCTTTCTTT.

The rearrangement joins TRBV7-3 to TRBJ1-1, with 7 bases matching TRBD1. CDR3 length: 14 residues. V shed 7 bases and J 1 base; nucleotides not matched to a gene: 6. Germline loops: CDR1 SGHTA, CDR2 FQGTGA. CDR3 DNA sequence: TGTGCCAGCAAAAGACAGGGCAAGAACACTGAAGCTTTCTTT. Protein: CASKRQGKNTEAFF.

A few counts support this clone. The chain carries TRBV30 and TRBJ1-6; tentatively, D is TRBD1 (5 bases). V lost 4 bases, J lost 7 bases, and 14 bases lay in between. The germline V gene has CDR1 GTSNPN and CDR2 SVGIG (reference sequence). The CDR3 runs 14 residues. CDR3 nucleotides: TGTGCCTGGACCAGGGCCCTATGGAATTCACCCCTCCACTTT. Translated, it gives CAWTRALWNSPLHF.

In its sample, this clone was seen once. The rearrangement joins TRBV7-2 to TRBJ1-5, with D uncertain. V lost 1 base and J 2 bases, leaving 9 bases between the germline ends. CDR1 is SGHTA, CDR2 FQGNSA, per germline. The CDR3 loop spans 15 amino acids. CDR3 region: CASSLGLGRNQPQHF. CDR3 bases: TGTGCCAGCAGCTTAGGCTTGGGCCGCAATCAGCCCCAGCATTTT.

The chain combines TRBV30 with TRBJ1-1; D unresolved. Germline-derived CDR1 and CDR2 are GTSNPN and SVGIG (reference sequence). The CDR3 contains 13 residues. Trimming took 0 bases from V and 4 from J, leaving 9 bases between them. CDR3 DNA sequence: TGTGCCTGGAGTGTAGCCGAACCCACTGAAGCTTTCTTT. It codes for CAWSVAEPTEAFF.

This sequence joins TRBV18 and TRBJ2-3, with a tentative D call TRBD2 (6 bases). CDR3 length: 14 residues. Trimming cost V 0 bases and J 5 bases, with 9 bases left between them. CDR1 and CDR2 from the germline V gene are KGHSH and LQKENI. CDR3 residues: CASSPPAGQDTQYF. In nucleotides, the CDR3 is TGTGCCAGCTCACCACCGGCGGGGCAAGATACGCAGTATTTT.

This clone came up a few times. The V gene is TRBV5-1, the J gene TRBJ2-7; D is perhaps TRBD1 (5 bases). The CDR3 is 12 amino acids. Germline V lookup: CDR1 SGHRS, CDR2 YFSETQ. Trimming shortened V by 4 bases and J by 4 bases, and 9 bases separated the two germline ends. CDR3 nucleotide sequence: TGCGCCAGCAGCCTGGACATATACGAGCAGTACTTC. Translated, it gives CASSLDIYEQYF. Drawing the rest from reference TRBV5-1 and TRBJ2-7, the complete variable domain is KAGVTQTPRYLIKTRGQQVTLSCSPISGHRSVSWYQQTPGQGLQFLFEYFSETQRNKGNFPGRFSGRQFSNSRSEMNVSTLELGDSALYLCASSLDIYEQYFGPGTRLTVT.

The sample holds a few counts of this clone. This specimen includes other DNA sequences encoding the same CDR3. The genes are TRBV7-8 and TRBJ2-5; 10 nucleotides line up with TRBD1. This CDR3 spans 16 amino acids. In germline, CDR1 is SGHVS, CDR2 FQNEAQ. Trimming cost V 2 bases and J 5 bases; bases outside gene matches: 8. The CDR3 loop is CASSLQPGQGKETQYF. CDR3 sequence (DNA): TGTGCCAGCAGCTTACAACCGGGACAGGGGAAGGAGACCCAGTACTTC.

J is TRBJ2-5 and V is TRBV4-2; 8 bases fit TRBD2. CDR3 length equals 16 residues. Germline CDR1 and CDR2: LGHNA and YNFKEQ. Trimming removed 4 bases from V and 5 bases from J; junction bases left unmatched: 12. The DNA for the CDR3 is TGTGCCAGCAGCCGACCCTTAGCGGGGAGGGGGGAGACCCAGTACTTC. This gives the protein CASSRPLAGRGETQYF.

The V gene is TRBV30, the J gene TRBJ1-1, with D unclear. The V gene lost 4 bases and the J gene lost 8 bases, with 8 bases spanning the gap. Germline CDR1 reads GTSNPN; CDR2 reads SVGIG (reference sequence). This CDR3 region has 10 residues. The CDR3 region has the DNA TGTGCCTGGATCAGCGGGGAAGCTTTCTTT. It translates to CAWISGEAFF.

This chain links TRBV7-9 with TRBJ2-7, with D tentatively TRBD2 (6 bases). V dropped 4 bases and J dropped 5 bases, with 15 bases sitting between them. Germline V gives CDR1 SEHNR, CDR2 FQNEAQ (reference sequence). The CDR3 length is 14 residues. Written as DNA, the CDR3 is TGTGCCAGCAGCTCGGAGGGGACGGGGCACGAGCAGTACTTC. This codes for CASSSEGTGHEQYF. The entire variable domain, with the rest obtained from reference TRBV7-9 and TRBJ2-7, is as follows: DTGVSQNPRHKITKRGQNVTFRCDPISEHNRLYWYRQTLGQGPEFLTYFQNEAQLEKSRLLSDRFSAERPKGSFSTLEIQRTEQGDSAMYLCASSSEGTGHEQYFGPGTRLTVT.

This clone was counted once. The chain has TRBV12-5 and TRBJ2-2, with 7 bases aligning to TRBD1. V gave up 4 bases and J gave up 2 bases; unmatched junction bases: 7. The CDR3 has 16 amino acids. Looked up from germline, CDR1 is LGHNT and CDR2 is FRNRAP. The CDR3 is CASGSGQTYNTGELFF. The CDR3 DNA reads TGTGCTAGTGGTTCGGGACAGACTTATAACACCGGGGAGCTGTTTTTT.

This chain uses TRBV2 with TRBJ2-1, with TRBD2 identical over 7 bases. CDR1 and CDR2 (germline): SNHLY, FYNNEI. V was clipped by 4 bases and J by 3 bases; unmatched bases: 3. The CDR3 is made up of 14 amino acids. CDR3 region: CASSVGTNYNEQFF. In DNA form, the CDR3 reads TGTGCCAGCAGTGTTGGGACTAACTACAATGAGCAGTTCTTC.

J is TRBJ1-6 and V is TRBV30, with 7 nucleotides matching TRBD1. V dropped 0 bases and J dropped 5; count of bases not matched to a gene: 7. Per the germline V gene, CDR1 is GTSNPN and CDR2 is SVGIG (reference sequence). The CDR3 is made up of 16 amino acids. The CDR3 DNA is TGTGCCTGGAGTGTAGGGGGCGGCTCAAATAATTCACCCCTCCACTTT. It codes for CAWSVGGGSNNSPLHF.

The chain employs TRBV6-5 and TRBJ2-7, with D possibly TRBD2 on 5 matching bases. The germline gives CDR1 MNHEY, CDR2 SVGAGI. V lost 4 bases, J lost 0 bases, and 10 bases lay in between. CDR3 length equals 14 residues. CDR3 sequence: CASSFHGSSYEQYF. CDR3 coding DNA: TGTGCCAGCAGTTTTCATGGGAGCTCCTACGAGCAGTACTTC.

This clone appeared a few times. The chain is built from TRBV7-2 and TRBJ1-5, with D perhaps matching TRBD1 (6 bases). V lost 1 base and J 4 bases, leaving 11 bases between the germline ends. The CDR3 runs to 15 residues. Germline lookup yields CDR1 SGHTA and CDR2 FQGNSA. The CDR3 DNA reads as TGTGCCAGCAGCTTAGATGGGGGCGGGAATCAGCCCCAGCATTTT. It specifies CASSLDGGGNQPQHF.

The chain couples TRBV7-8 to TRBJ2-1, with D perhaps TRBD2 (6 bases). This CDR3 comprises 12 residues. The V and J ends lost 2 bases and 9 bases respectively, with 8 bases between them. Germline V gene lookup returns CDR1 SGHVS and CDR2 FQNEAQ. The CDR3 is CASSLRGGEQFF. The CDR3 region has the DNA TGTGCCAGCAGCTTAAGGGGAGGTGAGCAGTTCTTC.

J is TRBJ2-3 and V is TRBV19, with TRBD2 matching 7 bases. The CDR3 runs 15 residues. The V and J ends lost 6 bases and 1 base, in that order; junction bases with no gene match: 7. CDR1 and CDR2 (germline): LNHDA, SQIVND (reference sequence). DNA for the CDR3: TGTGCCAGTAGAGACCCGGGGGGTCGCACAGATACGCAGTATTTT. This sequence encodes CASRDPGGRTDTQYF.

The rearrangement uses TRBV7-9 and TRBJ2-7; D uncertain. The length of the CDR3 is 14 residues. V shed 3 bases and J shed 5 bases, with 14 bases lying between them. From germline, CDR1 is SEHNR and CDR2 FQNEAQ (reference sequence). The CDR3 is CASSFGDVQNEQYF. In DNA, the CDR3 is TGTGCCAGCAGCTTCGGCGATGTACAGAACGAGCAGTACTTC.

This clone turned up a few times. The genes are TRBV6-5 and TRBJ1-5; no clear D gene. CDR3 length: 12 amino acids. Germline assignment: CDR1 MNHEY and CDR2 SVGAGI. V lost 6 bases and J 7 bases, leaving 10 bases between the germline ends. CDR3 nucleotides: TGTGCCAGCAGGACGAGGAGGCAGCCCCAGCATTTT. Protein: CASRTRRQPQHF.

J is TRBJ2-3 and V is TRBV7-3; the D gene is possibly TRBD1 (7 bases). Germline loops: CDR1 SGHTA, CDR2 FQGTGA. Trimming cost V 5 bases and J 1 base, with 13 bases left between them. This CDR3 contains 15 residues. CDR3 in amino acids: CASSNRGTGTDTQYF. The CDR3 nucleotides read TGTGCCAGCAGCAACCGCGGGACAGGCACAGATACGCAGTATTTT.

This clone has more than one count but fewer than ten. The V and J genes are TRBV2 and TRBJ2-5; weak D call: TRBD1 (5 bases). This CDR3 spans 14 amino acids. The V end lost 7 bases, the J end lost 5 bases, and 17 bases lay between the germline ends. Per the germline V gene, CDR1 is SNHLY and CDR2 is FYNNEI. The CDR3, as DNA: TGTGCCAGCATCCCAGGGCCAGGACACGAGACCCAGTACTTC. This sequence encodes CASIPGPGHETQYF.

This clone was detected only a few times. The genes are TRBV29-1 and TRBJ1-1; D is uncertain. The CDR3 is 11 amino acids. Trimming cost V 0 bases and J 7 bases, with 6 bases left between them. The germline V gene encodes CDR1 SQVTM and CDR2 ANQGSEA. The CDR3 reads CSVEDRREAFF. The DNA of the CDR3 is TGCAGCGTTGAAGATCGTCGTGAAGCTTTCTTT.

The chain carries TRBV13 and TRBJ2-5; D is unclear. This CDR3 is built from 14 residues. Germline V CDR1 and CDR2: PRHDT, FYEKMQ (reference sequence). Trimming took off 6 bases at V and 2 bases at J, with 13 bases between the two ends. CDR3 residues: CASSFETPQETQYF. As DNA, the CDR3 is TGTGCCAGCAGTTTCGAGACTCCTCAAGAGACCCAGTACTTC.